These T cell receptor beta chains were read from a single sample in a study of shared clonotypes between healthy human individuals. Sequenced by immunoSEQ multiplex PCR; TCRdb stores in-frame clones only, minus some. The table includes over a million clones, roughly 96% detected once. Sequencing was done on a sample of naive CD4+ T cells sorted from blood. These receptors were taken from a man in his thirties or forties in good health. CDR3s include the opening cysteine and the closing phenylalanine or tryptophan. Each record gives: CDR3 DNA, CDR3 protein, D gene, V gene, clone size, J gene. D genes are given only for firm matches. A clone size is listed for some rows: how often the clone was seen (once, few, many), or a class if it is expanded.

CDR3nt: TGTGCCAGCTCACCGGGCCGGGGCGGAAACACCGGGGAGCTGTTTTTT
CDR3aa: CASSPGRGGNTGELFF
d_gene: NA
v_gene: TRBV18
abundance: NA
j_gene: TRBJ2-2

CDR3nt: TGTGCCAGCAGCTTAGCGCTTGGGGGGGATCTGAGTGGCTACACCTTC
CDR3aa: CASSLALGGDLSGYTF
d_gene: NA
v_gene: TRBV7-2
abundance: NA
j_gene: TRBJ1-2

CDR3nt: TGTGCCACCAGCAAGGAGGGGGCTGGGGCCAACGTCCTGACTTTC
CDR3aa: CATSKEGAGANVLTF
d_gene: NA
v_gene: TRBV15
abundance: NA
j_gene: TRBJ2-6

CDR3nt: TGTGCCAGCAGCTTAGATTCTCTAGCGGGAGGTAACTTACGGGAGACCCAGTACTTC
CDR3aa: CASSLDSLAGGNLRETQYF
d_gene: TRBD2
v_gene: TRBV11-2
abundance: NA
j_gene: TRBJ2-5

CDR3nt: TGCAGCGTTGCTAGCCTTTTAAGGGACAATGAGCAGTTCTTC
CDR3aa: CSVASLLRDNEQFF
d_gene: NA
v_gene: TRBV29-1
abundance: NA
j_gene: TRBJ2-1

CDR3nt: TGTGCCAGCTCACGGGACGAAACCTACGAGCAGTACTTC
CDR3aa: CASSRDETYEQYF
d_gene: NA
v_gene: TRBV18
abundance: NA
j_gene: TRBJ2-7

CDR3nt: TGCAGCGTGCACCAGGGGGTAACAGATACGCAGTATTTT
CDR3aa: CSVHQGVTDTQYF
d_gene: TRBD1
v_gene: TRBV29-1
abundance: NA
j_gene: TRBJ2-3

CDR3nt: TGTGCCAGCAGCCAAGGCAAGGGTGACAGCCCCTATGGCTACACCTTC
CDR3aa: CASSQGKGDSPYGYTF
d_gene: NA
v_gene: TRBV14
abundance: NA
j_gene: TRBJ1-2

CDR3nt: TGTGCCAGCAGTCATTCCGGACGGCCCTACGAGCAGTACTTC
CDR3aa: CASSHSGRPYEQYF
d_gene: NA
v_gene: TRBV11-3
abundance: NA
j_gene: TRBJ2-7

CDR3nt: TGCGCCAGCAGGGGTACCGGGACTATCTACAATGAGCAGTTCTTC
CDR3aa: CASRGTGTIYNEQFF
d_gene: TRBD2
v_gene: TRBV5-1
abundance: NA
j_gene: TRBJ2-1

CDR3nt: TGTGCCAGCGAACGGGGCTTAGCGGAGACCCAGTACTTC
CDR3aa: CASERGLAETQYF
d_gene: NA
v_gene: TRBV28
abundance: NA
j_gene: TRBJ2-5

CDR3nt: TGTGCCAGCAGTGGGGGAAGAAACTATGGCTACACCTTC
CDR3aa: CASSGGRNYGYTF
d_gene: NA
v_gene: TRBV6-6
abundance: NA
j_gene: TRBJ1-2

CDR3nt: TGTGCCAGCAGCGTAGAGGCCAGGGATACGCAGTATTTT
CDR3aa: CASSVEARDTQYF
d_gene: NA
v_gene: TRBV9
abundance: once
j_gene: TRBJ2-3

CDR3nt: TGTGCCTGGAGGTCACCACCCACGGGAGAGACCCAGTACTTC
CDR3aa: CAWRSPPTGETQYF
d_gene: NA
v_gene: TRBV30
abundance: NA
j_gene: TRBJ2-5

CDR3nt: TGTGCCAGCTCACCACGGGGCCAGCCGTCCTACGAGCAGTACTTC
CDR3aa: CASSPRGQPSYEQYF
d_gene: NA
v_gene: TRBV18
abundance: NA
j_gene: TRBJ2-7

CDR3nt: TGTGCCAGCAGTTGGCTTGGGGACAATGAGCAGTTCTTC
CDR3aa: CASSWLGDNEQFF
d_gene: NA
v_gene: TRBV27
abundance: NA
j_gene: TRBJ2-1

CDR3nt: TGTGCCAGCAGTTTTCACATACCAGCGGGAGGGCCCCAAGAGACCCAGTACTTC
CDR3aa: CASSFHIPAGGPQETQYF
d_gene: TRBD2
v_gene: TRBV28
abundance: NA
j_gene: TRBJ2-5

CDR3nt: TGTGCCAGCAGTTCCCCTAGCGGAATCACAGATACGCAGTATTTT
CDR3aa: CASSSPSGITDTQYF
d_gene: TRBD2
v_gene: TRBV27
abundance: NA
j_gene: TRBJ2-3

CDR3nt: TGTGCCAGCAGTCCCTCCGGTCCGGGGATTTTCACAGATACGCAGTATTTT
CDR3aa: CASSPSGPGIFTDTQYF
d_gene: NA
v_gene: TRBV28
abundance: NA
j_gene: TRBJ2-3

CDR3nt: TGTGCCAGCAGTTTAATAGCGGGGATGATTTACAATGAGCAGTTCTTC
CDR3aa: CASSLIAGMIYNEQFF
d_gene: TRBD2
v_gene: TRBV27
abundance: NA
j_gene: TRBJ2-1

CDR3nt: TGCGCCAGCAGCTTGGAGGCTAGCGGATACTACAATGAGCAGTTCTTC
CDR3aa: CASSLEASGYYNEQFF
d_gene: TRBD2
v_gene: TRBV5-1
abundance: NA
j_gene: TRBJ2-1

CDR3nt: TGTGCCAGCAGCTCGAGCGGGAGCACCGGGGAGCTGTTTTTT
CDR3aa: CASSSSGSTGELFF
d_gene: TRBD2
v_gene: TRBV7-9
abundance: NA
j_gene: TRBJ2-2

CDR3nt: TGTGCCAGCAGTGAACTAGCGGGAGGGCCTGGTACGCAGTATTTT
CDR3aa: CASSELAGGPGTQYF
d_gene: TRBD2
v_gene: TRBV2
abundance: NA
j_gene: TRBJ2-3

CDR3nt: TGCGCCAGCAGTTTTTCCACAGACACCGGGGAGCTGTTTTTT
CDR3aa: CASSFSTDTGELFF
d_gene: NA
v_gene: TRBV5-1
abundance: NA
j_gene: TRBJ2-2

CDR3nt: TGCGCCAGCAGCTTCGAACCGGGACAGGGTACGGGTGAGCAGTTCTTC
CDR3aa: CASSFEPGQGTGEQFF
d_gene: TRBD1
v_gene: TRBV5-1
abundance: NA
j_gene: TRBJ2-1

CDR3nt: TGTGCCAGCAGCTTTGGCGGGAGAAGTTACGAGCAGTACTTC
CDR3aa: CASSFGGRSYEQYF
d_gene: TRBD2
v_gene: TRBV5-4
abundance: NA
j_gene: TRBJ2-7

CDR3nt: TGTGCCAGCAGGGGACTAGCCTACGAGCAGTACTTC
CDR3aa: CASRGLAYEQYF
d_gene: TRBD2
v_gene: TRBV6-6
abundance: NA
j_gene: TRBJ2-7

CDR3nt: TGTGCCAGCAGTGAGCAGACAGGTTTGGCTTGGTTCTATGGCTACACCTTC
CDR3aa: CASSEQTGLAWFYGYTF
d_gene: NA
v_gene: TRBV6-1
abundance: NA
j_gene: TRBJ1-2

CDR3nt: TGCAGCGTTCTAGCGGAAGCCTACGAGCAGTACTTC
CDR3aa: CSVLAEAYEQYF
d_gene: TRBD2
v_gene: TRBV29-1
abundance: NA
j_gene: TRBJ2-7

CDR3nt: TGTGCCAGCAGCTTGCGGCAGACGAGGTACTATGGCTACACCTTC
CDR3aa: CASSLRQTRYYGYTF
d_gene: NA
v_gene: TRBV5-6
abundance: NA
j_gene: TRBJ1-2

CDR3nt: TGCGCCAGCACACCTGACGGCTCCTACAATGAGCAGTTCTTC
CDR3aa: CASTPDGSYNEQFF
d_gene: NA
v_gene: TRBV5-1
abundance: NA
j_gene: TRBJ2-1

CDR3nt: TGTGCCAGCTCACCACGACAGGGGTCTGAGACCCAGTACTTC
CDR3aa: CASSPRQGSETQYF
d_gene: TRBD1
v_gene: TRBV18
abundance: NA
j_gene: TRBJ2-5

CDR3nt: TGTGCCAGCAGCTTAGGTCTTGGGACACCCCGGACGTCCACTGAAGCTTTCTTT
CDR3aa: CASSLGLGTPRTSTEAFF
d_gene: NA
v_gene: TRBV11-2
abundance: NA
j_gene: TRBJ1-1

CDR3nt: TGTGCCAGCAGCTTAGACACCCGGGAGCAGTACTTC
CDR3aa: CASSLDTREQYF
d_gene: NA
v_gene: TRBV11-3
abundance: NA
j_gene: TRBJ2-7

CDR3nt: TGCGCCAGCAGCCATGAAAGGACAGGGTTGCAGTTCTTC
CDR3aa: CASSHERTGLQFF
d_gene: TRBD1
v_gene: TRBV4-3
abundance: NA
j_gene: TRBJ2-1

CDR3nt: TGTGCCAGCAGTGACGGGCCCCTCGGGGAAGGGGGTGGCTACACCTTC
CDR3aa: CASSDGPLGEGGGYTF
d_gene: NA
v_gene: TRBV6-4
abundance: NA
j_gene: TRBJ1-2

CDR3nt: TGTGCCAGCAGTACCGGGACTAGCGGCACAGATACGCAGTATTTT
CDR3aa: CASSTGTSGTDTQYF
d_gene: TRBD2
v_gene: TRBV2
abundance: NA
j_gene: TRBJ2-3

CDR3nt: TGTGCCATCAGCCCGGGACTAATCACCGGGGAGCTGTTTTTT
CDR3aa: CAISPGLITGELFF
d_gene: TRBD2
v_gene: TRBV10-3
abundance: NA
j_gene: TRBJ2-2

CDR3nt: TGTGCCAGCGGACACGGGGATAGCAATCAGCCCCAGCATTTT
CDR3aa: CASGHGDSNQPQHF
d_gene: NA
v_gene: TRBV27
abundance: NA
j_gene: TRBJ1-5

CDR3nt: TGTGCCAGCAGCCAAGGGACCTTCGGGACCTACGAGCAGTACTTC
CDR3aa: CASSQGTFGTYEQYF
d_gene: NA
v_gene: TRBV4-2
abundance: once
j_gene: TRBJ2-7

CDR3nt: TGTGCCAGCAGCTTGGGTGCTAGCACAGATACGCAGTATTTT
CDR3aa: CASSLGASTDTQYF
d_gene: NA
v_gene: TRBV5-6
abundance: NA
j_gene: TRBJ2-3

CDR3nt: TGTGCCATCAGTGACCCCACCGGGTCGTCCTACAATGAGCAGTTCTTC
CDR3aa: CAISDPTGSSYNEQFF
d_gene: NA
v_gene: TRBV10-3
abundance: NA
j_gene: TRBJ2-1

CDR3nt: TGTGCCAGCAGTCCGTTGGGCAGAGAGACTACTGACTACACCTTC
CDR3aa: CASSPLGRETTDYTF
d_gene: NA
v_gene: TRBV27
abundance: NA
j_gene: TRBJ1-2

CDR3nt: TGTGCCAGCCTCGACAGGAACTTACTGTTTTTT
CDR3aa: CASLDRNLLFF
d_gene: NA
v_gene: TRBV28
abundance: NA
j_gene: TRBJ2-2

CDR3nt: TGCGCCAGCGCCAGAAACACCGGGGAGCTGTTTTTT
CDR3aa: CASARNTGELFF
d_gene: NA
v_gene: TRBV10-1
abundance: NA
j_gene: TRBJ2-2

CDR3nt: TGTGCCAGCAGCTTTCCAGGACTAGCCCAAAACATTCAGTACTTC
CDR3aa: CASSFPGLAQNIQYF
d_gene: TRBD2
v_gene: TRBV5-5
abundance: once
j_gene: TRBJ2-4

CDR3nt: TGTGCCAGCAGCGCCGATCGATCCTGGGGGAGCAATCAGCCCCAGCATTTT
CDR3aa: CASSADRSWGSNQPQHF
d_gene: NA
v_gene: TRBV5-8
abundance: NA
j_gene: TRBJ1-5